This T cell receptor (beta chain) was captured by sequencing in a study of long-term antiretroviral therapy in people with HIV. Study observations and caveats: ART preceded a rise in diversity that nonetheless stayed lower than in transplant donor controls.

A note on this clone: Its cognate antigen is unknown.

The authors ran the immunoSEQ assay, v3.0, at survey level. The method was immunoSEQ multiplex PCR; TCRdb's version includes in-frame clones alone and lacks a portion of them. Of almost 25,000 clones listed, around 80% are singletons. The CDR3 sequence is 16 residues long. V lost 6 bases to trimming and J lost 6 bases; unmatched junction nucleotides: 11. Germline V gene data show CDR1 as SGHRS and CDR2 as YFSETQ. The sample was unsorted PBMCs, taken 3 years after starting antiretroviral therapy. This chain connects TRBV5-1 to TRBJ2-2; 10 bases are a match to TRBD1. This TCR came from a man aged 50 or older with HIV. CDR3 sequence: CASTKTGTGVAGELFF. The CDR3 DNA reads as TGCGCCAGCACCAAGACCGGGACAGGGGTGGCCGGGGAGCTGTTTTTT.